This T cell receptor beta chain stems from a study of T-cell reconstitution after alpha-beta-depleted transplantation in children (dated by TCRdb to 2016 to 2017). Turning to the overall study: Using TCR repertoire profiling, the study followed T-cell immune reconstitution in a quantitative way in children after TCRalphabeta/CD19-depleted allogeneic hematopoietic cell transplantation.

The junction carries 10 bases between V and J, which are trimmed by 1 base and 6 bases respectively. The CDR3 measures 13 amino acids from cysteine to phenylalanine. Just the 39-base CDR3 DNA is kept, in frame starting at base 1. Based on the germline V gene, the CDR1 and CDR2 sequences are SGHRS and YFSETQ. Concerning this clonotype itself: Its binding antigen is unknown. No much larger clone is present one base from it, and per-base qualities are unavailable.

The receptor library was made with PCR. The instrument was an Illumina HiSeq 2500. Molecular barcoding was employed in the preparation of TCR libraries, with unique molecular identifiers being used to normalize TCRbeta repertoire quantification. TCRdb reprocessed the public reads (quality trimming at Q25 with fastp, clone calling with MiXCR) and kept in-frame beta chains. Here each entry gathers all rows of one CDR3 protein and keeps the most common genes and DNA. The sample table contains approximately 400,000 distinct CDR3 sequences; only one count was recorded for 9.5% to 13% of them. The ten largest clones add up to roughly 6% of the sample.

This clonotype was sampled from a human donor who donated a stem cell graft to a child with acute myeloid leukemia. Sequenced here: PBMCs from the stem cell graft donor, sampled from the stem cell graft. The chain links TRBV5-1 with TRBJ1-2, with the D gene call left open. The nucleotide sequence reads TGCGCCAGCAGCTTGTTCGCTAGCCATGGCTACACCTTC. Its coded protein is CASSLFASHGYTF.